This paragraph covers one T cell receptor beta chain sequence. This sample was included in a study of blood T cell repertoires in COVID-19. Turning to the study itself: Spain, Italy and the United States supplied samples that represented acute and convalescent COVID-19. The analysed material was cDNA or gDNA that came from T cells, B-cell-depleted T cells, or PBMCs.

Authors' data handling: Using reference gene primer amplification, nucleated cell counts were estimated. Repertoires were generated with immunoSEQ multiplex PCR, while TCRdb's copy carries only in-frame clones and drops some. D and trimming were read from the DNA, whereas the V and J calls and clone size are those reported in that table. The sample consists of 78,000 or so clones, 86% of them appearing once. The clonotype originates from a man in his fifties or sixties with active or convalescent COVID-19. The sequenced sample was peripheral blood.

The CDR3 DNA sequence: TGCGCCAGCAGCTTGGAAAGACAGGCGGTGGGCTATGGCTACACCTTC. Protein sequence: CASSLERQAVGYGYTF. The genes are TRBV5-1 and TRBJ1-2, with D maybe TRBD1 (6 bases). Germline assignment: CDR1 SGHRS and CDR2 YFSETQ. The CDR3 length is 16 residues. Trimming left V 0 bases short and J 4 bases short, with 16 bases between. Based on the CDR3 plus reference TRBV5-1 and TRBJ1-2, the full variable domain is KAGVTQTPRYLIKTRGQQVTLSCSPISGHRSVSWYQQTPGQGLQFLFEYFSETQRNKGNFPGRFSGRQFSNSRSEMNVSTLELGDSALYLCASSLERQAVGYGYTFGSGTRLTVV.